One T cell receptor (beta chain) is described in this entry. Its target is not known. This record comes from a study of T-cell memory formation after mild COVID-19. Overall study results and limits: Later expanders leaned CD4+, whereas clones that contracted between day 15 and 85 were balanced CD4/CD8.

The CDR3 runs to 15 residues. Germline V gives CDR1 SGDLS, CDR2 YYNGEE. The junction had 4 bases not matched to a gene; V was cut back by 3 bases and J by 2 bases. TCRdb reprocessed the 5' RACE reads with MiXCR, giving one entry per CDR3 protein. The sample shows some 600,000 distinct CDR3 sequences, about 18% of them seen only once. J is TRBJ2-3 and V is TRBV9; 9 bases agree with TRBD2. What was sequenced was PBMCs or a T cell subset sorted from them (not recorded which). The sequence derives from an adult woman who had mild COVID-19 (a few samples of this study predate the infection). Cell type and time point are not known. CDR3: CASSAIAGVTDTQYF. DNA of the CDR3: TGTGCCAGCAGCGCGATAGCGGGGGTCACAGATACGCAGTATTTT. The variable domain in full, with the rest retrieved from reference TRBV9 and TRBJ2-3, is DSGVTQTPKHLITATGQRVTLRCSPRSGDLSVYWYQQSLDQGLQFLIQYYNGEERAKGNILERFSAQQFPDLHSELNLSSLELGDSALYFCASSAIAGVTDTQYFGPGTRLTVL.